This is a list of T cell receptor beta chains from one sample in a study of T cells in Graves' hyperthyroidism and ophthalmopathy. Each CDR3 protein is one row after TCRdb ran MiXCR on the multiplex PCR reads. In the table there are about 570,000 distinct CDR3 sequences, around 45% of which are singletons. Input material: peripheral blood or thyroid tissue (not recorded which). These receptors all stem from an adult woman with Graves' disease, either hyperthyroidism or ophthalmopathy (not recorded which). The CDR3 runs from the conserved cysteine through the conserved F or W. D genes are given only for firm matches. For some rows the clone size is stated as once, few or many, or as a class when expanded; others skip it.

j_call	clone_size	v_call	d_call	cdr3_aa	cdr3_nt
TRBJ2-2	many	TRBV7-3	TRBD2	CASSPQRRLAGVVTGELFF	TGTGCCAGCAGCCCCCAACGGAGACTAGCGGGAGTGGTCACCGGGGAGCTGTTTTTT
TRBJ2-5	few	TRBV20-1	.	CSAPPNSGETQYF	TGCAGTGCTCCCCCCAACTCGGGGGAGACCCAGTACTTC
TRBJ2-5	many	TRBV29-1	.	CSVADPNGETQYF	TGCAGCGTTGCGGACCCAAACGGAGAGACCCAGTACTTC
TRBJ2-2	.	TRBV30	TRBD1	CAWKTADRGEAGELFF	TGTGCCTGGAAGACAGCTGACAGGGGAGAGGCCGGGGAGCTGTTTTTT
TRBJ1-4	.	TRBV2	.	CASETLNPSEKLFF	TGTGCCAGCGAGACCTTGAACCCTTCTGAAAAACTGTTTTTT
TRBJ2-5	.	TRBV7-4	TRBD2	CASRGVAGGHKTQYF	TGTGCCAGCAGGGGAGTAGCGGGAGGGCACAAGACCCAGTACTTC
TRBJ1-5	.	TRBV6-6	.	CASSSRIAGGVYEHF	TGTGCCAGCAGTTCCCGAATAGCGGGAGGGGTCTACGAGCATTTT
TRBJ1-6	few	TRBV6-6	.	CASRGSIPPLHF	TGTGCCAGCAGGGGGTCGATTCCCCCCCTCCACTTT
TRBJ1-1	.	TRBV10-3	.	CAISEEGVVTEAFF	TGTGCCATCAGTGAGGAGGGGGTGGTCACTGAAGCTTTCTTT
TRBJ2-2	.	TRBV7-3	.	CASWSPVPGELFF	TGTGCTAGCTGGAGCCCGGTTCCCGGGGAGCTGTTTTTT
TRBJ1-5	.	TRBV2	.	CASLGYIGDQETQHF	TGTGCCAGCTTAGGCTATATAGGGGACCAAGAGACCCAGCATTTT
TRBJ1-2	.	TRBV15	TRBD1	CATSRDTGAGGYTF	TGTGCCACCAGCAGAGATACAGGGGCAGGGGGCTACACCTTC
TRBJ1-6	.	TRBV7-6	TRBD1	CASSSGGGLHF	TGTGCCAGCAGCTCAGGGGGAGGCCTCCACTTT
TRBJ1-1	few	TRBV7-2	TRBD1	CASSWERGQQAFF	TGTGCCAGCAGCTGGGAGAGGGGGCAACAAGCTTTCTTT
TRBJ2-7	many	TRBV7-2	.	CASSGLGAFSYEQYF	TGTGCCAGCAGTGGTTTAGGGGCTTTTTCCTACGAGCAGTACTTC
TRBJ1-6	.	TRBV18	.	CASSPGSPGGEVLHF	TGTGCCAGCTCACCAGGATCCCCGGGCGGGGAGGTTCTCCACTTT
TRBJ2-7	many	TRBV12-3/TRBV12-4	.	CASRARVYEQYF	TGTGCCAGCAGGGCCAGGGTCTACGAGCAGTACTTC
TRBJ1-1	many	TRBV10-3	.	CAIRKNTDTEAFF	TGTGCCATCAGGAAAAATACGGACACTGAAGCTTTCTTT
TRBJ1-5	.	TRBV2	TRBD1	CASRGDRVIYEHF	TGTGCCAGCAGGGGGGACAGGGTTATCTACGAGCATTTT
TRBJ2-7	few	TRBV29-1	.	CSVDVNGFYEQYF	TGCAGCGTTGACGTTAACGGCTTCTACGAGCAGTACTTC
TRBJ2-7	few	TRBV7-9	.	CASSPGKWEQYF	TGTGCCAGCAGCCCCGGAAAGTGGGAGCAGTACTTC
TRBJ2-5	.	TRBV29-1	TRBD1	CSVDRQGEETQYF	TGCAGCGTGGACAGACAGGGGGAAGAGACCCAGTACTTC
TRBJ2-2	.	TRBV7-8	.	CASSRWGTDGELFF	TGTGCCAGCAGCCGATGGGGGACCGACGGGGAGCTGTTTTTT